The text below deals with one T cell receptor (beta chain). Additional DNA sequences in this sample encode the identical CDR3. The data stem from a study of CD8+ T cells in alopecia areata. This sample's treatment: oral pan-JAK inhibitor, 5-10 mg twice daily. Peripheral blood, together with lesional scalp punch biopsies, was collected from alopecia areata patients. The authors sorted CD4+ and CD8+ T cells from PBMCs. With 2 bases clipped from V and 2 bases from J, the junction kept 1 base outside the gene matches. Germline CDR1 and CDR2: GTSNPN and SVGIG (reference sequence). The CDR3 is made up of 13 amino acids. Sequencing used cDNA as its template, made by extracting RNA and reverse transcribing it. The data were produced by immunoSEQ multiplex PCR, yet TCRdb's version contains in-frame clones alone and is incomplete. This table holds around 300,000 clones, 60% found once.

The sequencing used CD4+ T cells sorted from blood, collected at roughly week 53, from a patient treated with tofacitinib. The J gene is TRBJ2-7, the V gene TRBV30; 9 nucleotides match TRBD2. This TCR was recovered from a human donor with alopecia areata. CDR3 bases: TGTGCCTGGAGTAGCGGGGGGACCTACGAGCAGTACTTC. Residues: CAWSSGGTYEQYF.